A single sample gave rise to the 8 T cell receptor beta chains below, sequenced in a study of OX40 agonist ivuxolimab in advanced cancers. The method was immunoSEQ multiplex PCR; TCRdb's version includes in-frame clones alone and lacks a portion of them. The sample holds some 37,000 clones; over 65% are singletons and the top ten take 21%. The source material was CD4+ or CD8+ T cells sorted from blood, sampled in a trial of the OX40 agonist ivuxolimab. These receptors all come from an adult with an advanced solid tumor such as melanoma, head and neck, liver or kidney cancer.

The chain employs TRBV4-2 and TRBJ2-1; 12 positions match TRBD2. CDR3 length equals 17 residues. Germline V CDR1 and CDR2: LGHNA, YNFKEQ. The V gene end was trimmed by 0 bases and the J gene end by 4 bases; junction bases not matched to a gene: 4. The CDR3 reads CASSQDELAGGYNEQFF. The CDR3 DNA reads as TGTGCCAGCAGCCAAGACGAGCTAGCGGGGGGGTACAATGAGCAGTTCTTC.

Only a few counts were recorded for this clone. The chain recombines TRBV10-3 with TRBJ1-6, with 7 bases identical to TRBD1. This CDR3 region has 13 residues. V shed 6 bases and J 10 bases; nucleotides not matched to a gene: 6. CDR1 is ENHRY and CDR2 is SYGVKD in the germline V gene. The CDR3 DNA reads TGTGCCATCAGCCAACAGGGGACCTCACCCCTCCACTTT. Translated: CAISQQGTSPLHF.

The chain joins TRBV6-1 to TRBJ2-1; 7 bases agree with TRBD1. The CDR3 extends over 16 amino acids. With 0 bases clipped from V and 2 bases from J, the junction kept 4 bases outside the gene matches. The germline V gene has CDR1 MNHNS and CDR2 SASEGT. The CDR3 here is CASSEAQDRPYNEQFF. The CDR3 coding sequence is TGTGCCAGCAGTGAAGCCCAGGACAGGCCCTACAATGAGCAGTTCTTC.

The chain carries TRBV6-1 and TRBJ1-1; D perhaps matches TRBD1 (5 bases). This CDR3 region has 15 residues. Per the germline V gene, CDR1 is MNHNS and CDR2 is SASEGT. Trimming left V 6 bases short and J 1 base short, with 15 bases between. CDR3 nucleotides: TGTGCCAGCAGCGATTCGGGAGGGGAGAACACTGAAGCTTTCTTT. It specifies CASSDSGGENTEAFF.

V gene TRBV28 combines with J gene TRBJ2-5; 16 positions match TRBD2. The CDR3 runs 15 residues. Looked up from germline, CDR1 is MDHEN and CDR2 is SYDVKM. The V segment lost 5 bases and the J segment 5 bases; nucleotides outside the gene matches: 2. CDR3 nucleotide sequence: TGTGCCAGCAGTGGGACTAGCGGGGGGGCGGAGACCCAGTACTTC. Translating it yields CASSGTSGGAETQYF.

This chain links TRBV2 with TRBJ2-2; D possibly corresponds to TRBD2 (6 bases). This CDR3 comprises 14 residues. Germline V gene data show CDR1 as SNHLY and CDR2 as FYNNEI. V dropped 6 bases and J dropped 7 bases, with 15 bases sitting between them. CDR3 loop: CASSSSGYGGELFF. For the CDR3, the DNA is TGTGCCAGCAGCTCCAGCGGGTATGGCGGGGAGCTGTTTTTT.

The rearrangement uses TRBV9 and TRBJ2-7, with D possibly matching TRBD2 (7 bases). This CDR3 has 13 amino acids. V was shortened by 4 bases and J by 6 bases, with 14 bases between the two germline ends. The germline V gene has CDR1 SGDLS and CDR2 YYNGEE. This chain's CDR3 is CASSPRGGFEQYF. DNA of the CDR3: TGTGCCAGCAGCCCGAGGGGGGGCTTCGAGCAGTACTTC.

The chain combines TRBV5-5 with TRBJ1-4; D unresolved. Germline CDR1 SGHKS, CDR2 YYEKEE (reference sequence). V was cut by 4 bases and J by 0 bases, with 10 bases left in between. This CDR3 comprises 15 residues. This CDR3 reads CASSADTSTNEKLFF. The DNA of the CDR3 is TGTGCCAGCAGCGCGGATACTTCAACTAATGAAAAACTGTTTTTT.